Described below is a single TCR beta chain sequence and its context. All gene names here are mouse names. Read coverage stops 1 residue before the CDR3 terminus; the germline J gene supplies the remainder. V shed 0 bases, J shed 3 bases, and the junction held 5 bases outside the gene matches. CDR1 and CDR2 (germline): LGHNA, YNLKQL (reference sequence). The CDR3 covers 17 residues. The data belong to a study of tissue T cells after allogeneic stem cell transplantation. Survey-depth TCRbeta CDR3 sequencing reported V/J genes and productive frequencies. Sequencing was performed with immunoSEQ multiplex PCR; in TCRdb, only in-frame clones are kept and a portion is missing. The sample carries roughly 45,000 clones, over 65% recorded once.

The sample consisted of sorted cells pooled from one or two spleens. This TCR was recovered from a pool of C57BL/6 mice in good health. The chain uses TRBV5 and TRBJ2-4, with 11 bases matching TRBD2. The DNA read from the CDR3 is TGTGCCAGCAGCCAAGATCACACTGGGGGGGCGCAAAACACCTTGTAC. This codes for CASSQDHTGGAQNTLY. The full CDR3 protein reads CASSQDHTGGAQNTLYF.